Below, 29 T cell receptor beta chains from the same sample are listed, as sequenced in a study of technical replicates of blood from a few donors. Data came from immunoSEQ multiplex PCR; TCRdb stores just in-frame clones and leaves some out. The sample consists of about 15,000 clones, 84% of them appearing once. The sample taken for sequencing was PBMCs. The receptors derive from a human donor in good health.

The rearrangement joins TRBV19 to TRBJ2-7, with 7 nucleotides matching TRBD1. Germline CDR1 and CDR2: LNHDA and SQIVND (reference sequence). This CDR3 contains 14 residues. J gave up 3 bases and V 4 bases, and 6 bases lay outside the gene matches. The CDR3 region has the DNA TGTGCCAGTAGTAAGACAGGGACGATCTACGAGCAGTACTTC. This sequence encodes CASSKTGTIYEQYF.

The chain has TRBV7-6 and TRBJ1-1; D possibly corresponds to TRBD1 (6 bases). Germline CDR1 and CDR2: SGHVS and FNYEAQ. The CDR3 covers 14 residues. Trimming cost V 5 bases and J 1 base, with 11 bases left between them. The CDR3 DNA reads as TGTGCCAGCAGCCTGACAGGTTCGAACACTGAAGCTTTCTTT. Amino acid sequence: CASSLTGSNTEAFF.

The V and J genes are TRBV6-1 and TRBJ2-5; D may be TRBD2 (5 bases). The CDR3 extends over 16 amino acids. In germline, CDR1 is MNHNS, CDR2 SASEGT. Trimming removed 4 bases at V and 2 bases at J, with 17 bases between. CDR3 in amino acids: CASSAMSAEPQETQYF. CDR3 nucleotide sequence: TGTGCCAGCAGTGCAATGTCAGCGGAACCACAAGAGACCCAGTACTTC.

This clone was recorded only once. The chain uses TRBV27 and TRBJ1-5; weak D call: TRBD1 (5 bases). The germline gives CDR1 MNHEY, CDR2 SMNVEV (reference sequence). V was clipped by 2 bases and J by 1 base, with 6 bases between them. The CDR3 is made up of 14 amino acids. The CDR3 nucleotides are TGTGCCAGCAGTTTAGGGGGGAGCAATCAGCCCCAGCATTTT. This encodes CASSLGGSNQPQHF.

The chain's CDR3 is CSVEGTRTYEQYF. DNA for the CDR3: TGCAGCGTTGAGGGGACTCGTACCTACGAGCAGTACTTC. The chain carries TRBV29-1 and TRBJ2-7; TRBD2 is a possible D gene (6 bases). CDR1 is SQVTM and CDR2 is ANQGSEA in the germline V gene. This CDR3 is built from 13 residues. V lost 3 bases, J lost 2 bases, and 11 bases lay in between.

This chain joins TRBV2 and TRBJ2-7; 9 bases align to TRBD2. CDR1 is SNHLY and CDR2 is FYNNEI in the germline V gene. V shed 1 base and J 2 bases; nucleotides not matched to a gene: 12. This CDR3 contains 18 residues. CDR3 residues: CASSEGRASGEGTYEQYF. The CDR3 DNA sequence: TGTGCCAGCAGTGAAGGTCGGGCTAGCGGGGAGGGCACCTACGAGCAGTACTTC.

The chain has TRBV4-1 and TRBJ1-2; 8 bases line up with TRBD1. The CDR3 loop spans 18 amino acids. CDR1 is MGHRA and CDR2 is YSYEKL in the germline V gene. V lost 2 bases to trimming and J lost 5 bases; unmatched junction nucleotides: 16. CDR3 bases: TGCGCCAGCAGCCAAAAGGACAGGGAGTTTGGCCCGTTTTATGGCTACACCTTC. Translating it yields CASSQKDREFGPFYGYTF.

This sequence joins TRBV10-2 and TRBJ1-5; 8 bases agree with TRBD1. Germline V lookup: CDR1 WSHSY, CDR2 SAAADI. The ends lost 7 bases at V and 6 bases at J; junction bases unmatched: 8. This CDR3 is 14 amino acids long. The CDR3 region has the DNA TGCGCCAGCACTGGACAGGGCGCCAGTCAGCCCCAGCATTTT. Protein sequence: CASTGQGASQPQHF.

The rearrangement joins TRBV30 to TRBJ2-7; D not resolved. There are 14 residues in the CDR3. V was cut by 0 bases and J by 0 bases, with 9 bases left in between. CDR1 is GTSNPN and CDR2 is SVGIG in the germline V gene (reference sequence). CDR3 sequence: CAWSVLSFSYEQYF. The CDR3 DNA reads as TGTGCCTGGAGTGTACTGAGCTTCTCCTACGAGCAGTACTTC.

The CDR3 nucleotides read TGTGCCAGCAGCCCCGGGACCTCAGGGGACACTGAAGCTTTCTTT. Translation gives CASSPGTSGDTEAFF. The chain is built from TRBV7-8 and TRBJ1-1; a weak D match, TRBD1 (6 bases). V lost 5 bases and J lost 3, with 16 bases in between. The CDR3 spans 15 residues. CDR1 and CDR2 from the germline V gene are SGHVS and FQNEAQ.

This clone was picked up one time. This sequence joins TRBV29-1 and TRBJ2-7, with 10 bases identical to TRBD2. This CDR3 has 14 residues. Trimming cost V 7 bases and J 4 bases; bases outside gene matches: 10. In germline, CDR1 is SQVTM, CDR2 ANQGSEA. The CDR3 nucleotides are TGCAGCGCCCTATCTAGCGGGAGTATATACGAGCAGTACTTC. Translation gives CSALSSGSIYEQYF.

Here the CDR3 reads CASSLRTGVQPQHF. In DNA form, the CDR3 reads TGTGCCAGCAGTTTGAGGACAGGCGTCCAGCCCCAGCATTTT. The rearrangement links TRBV27 to TRBJ1-5; 7 bases are a match to TRBD1. This CDR3 has 14 residues. Germline CDR1 is MNHEY and CDR2 is SMNVEV (reference sequence). The V gene end was trimmed by 3 bases and the J gene end by 7 bases; junction bases not matched to a gene: 6.

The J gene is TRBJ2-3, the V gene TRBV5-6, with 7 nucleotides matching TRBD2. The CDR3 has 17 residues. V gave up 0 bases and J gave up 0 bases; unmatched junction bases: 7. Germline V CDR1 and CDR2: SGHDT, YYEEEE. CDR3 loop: CASSLGRGDASTDTQYF. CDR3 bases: TGTGCCAGCAGCTTGGGCCGGGGGGACGCTAGCACAGATACGCAGTATTTT.

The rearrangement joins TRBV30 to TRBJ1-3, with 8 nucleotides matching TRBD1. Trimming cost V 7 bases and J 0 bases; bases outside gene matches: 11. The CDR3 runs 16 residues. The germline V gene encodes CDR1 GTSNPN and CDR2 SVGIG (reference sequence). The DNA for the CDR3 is TGTGCCTTGACCGGGACAGGAGACCTCTCTGGAAACACCATATATTTT. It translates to CALTGTGDLSGNTIYF.

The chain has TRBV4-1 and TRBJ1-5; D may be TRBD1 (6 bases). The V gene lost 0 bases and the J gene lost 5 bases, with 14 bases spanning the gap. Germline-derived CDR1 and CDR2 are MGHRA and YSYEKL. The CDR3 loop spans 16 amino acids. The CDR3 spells CASSQDVGTLHQPQHF. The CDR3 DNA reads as TGCGCCAGCAGCCAAGATGTCGGGACATTGCATCAGCCCCAGCATTTT.

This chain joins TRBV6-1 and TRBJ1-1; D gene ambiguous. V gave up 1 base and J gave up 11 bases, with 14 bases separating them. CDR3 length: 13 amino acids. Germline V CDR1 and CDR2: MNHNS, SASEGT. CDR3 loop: CASSEDGQTGAFF. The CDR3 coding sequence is TGTGCCAGCAGTGAAGACGGCCAGACCGGGGCTTTCTTT.

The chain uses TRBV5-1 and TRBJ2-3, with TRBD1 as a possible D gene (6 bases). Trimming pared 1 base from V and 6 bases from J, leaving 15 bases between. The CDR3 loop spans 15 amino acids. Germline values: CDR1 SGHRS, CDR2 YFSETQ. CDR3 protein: CASSLNGRGPDTQYF. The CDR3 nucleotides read TGCGCCAGCAGCTTGAATGGCAGGGGACCGGATACGCAGTATTTT.

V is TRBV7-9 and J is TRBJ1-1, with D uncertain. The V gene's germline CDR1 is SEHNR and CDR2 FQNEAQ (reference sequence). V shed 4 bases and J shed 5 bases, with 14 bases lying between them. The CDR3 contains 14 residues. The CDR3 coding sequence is TGTGCCAGCAGCTGGGGAACCGGGGAGACTGAAGCTTTCTTT. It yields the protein CASSWGTGETEAFF.

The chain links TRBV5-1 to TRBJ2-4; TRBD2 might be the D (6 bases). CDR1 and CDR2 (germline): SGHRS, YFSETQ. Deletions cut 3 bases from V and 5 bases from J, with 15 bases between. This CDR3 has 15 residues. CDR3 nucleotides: TGCGCCAGCAGCTCCTTTGGGGGGTCCGAAAACATTCAGTACTTC. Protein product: CASSSFGGSENIQYF.

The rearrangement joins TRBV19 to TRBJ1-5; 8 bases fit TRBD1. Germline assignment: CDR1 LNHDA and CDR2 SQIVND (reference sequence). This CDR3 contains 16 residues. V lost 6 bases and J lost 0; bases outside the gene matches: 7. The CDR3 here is CASRAGGLNSNQPQHF. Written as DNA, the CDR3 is TGTGCCAGTAGGGCAGGGGGCCTAAATAGCAATCAGCCCCAGCATTTT.

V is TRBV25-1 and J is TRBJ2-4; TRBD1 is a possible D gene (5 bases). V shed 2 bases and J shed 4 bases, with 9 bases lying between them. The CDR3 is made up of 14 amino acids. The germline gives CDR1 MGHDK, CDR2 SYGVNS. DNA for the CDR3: TGTGCCAGCAGTGAAGACAGTCCTAAAAACATTCAGTACTTC. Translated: CASSEDSPKNIQYF.

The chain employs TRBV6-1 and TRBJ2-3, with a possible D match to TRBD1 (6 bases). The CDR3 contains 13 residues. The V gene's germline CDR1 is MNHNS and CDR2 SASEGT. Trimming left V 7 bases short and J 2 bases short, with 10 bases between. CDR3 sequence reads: CASTGQFTDTQYF. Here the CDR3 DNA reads TGTGCCAGCACAGGACAGTTCACAGATACGCAGTATTTT.

The CDR3 sequence: CASSPTSVSTDTQYF. DNA for the CDR3: TGCGCCAGCAGCCCAACCTCGGTCAGCACAGATACGCAGTATTTT. The chain joins TRBV5-1 to TRBJ2-3; D remains unclear. The CDR3 contains 15 residues. Trimming pared 4 bases from V and 0 bases from J, leaving 12 bases between. Per the germline V gene, CDR1 is SGHRS and CDR2 is YFSETQ.

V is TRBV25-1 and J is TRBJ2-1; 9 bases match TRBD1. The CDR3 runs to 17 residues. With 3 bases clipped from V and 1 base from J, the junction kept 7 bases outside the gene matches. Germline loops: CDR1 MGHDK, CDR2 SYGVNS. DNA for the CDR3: TGTGCCAGCAGTGACCTCGGACAGGGGAGGTCCTACAATGAGCAGTTCTTC. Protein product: CASSDLGQGRSYNEQFF. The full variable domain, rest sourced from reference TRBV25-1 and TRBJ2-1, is EADIYQTPRYLVIGTGKKITLECSQTMGHDKMYWYQQDPGMELHLIHYSYGVNSTEKGDLSSESTVSRIRTEHFPLTLESARPSHTSQYLCASSDLGQGRSYNEQFFGPGTRLTVL.

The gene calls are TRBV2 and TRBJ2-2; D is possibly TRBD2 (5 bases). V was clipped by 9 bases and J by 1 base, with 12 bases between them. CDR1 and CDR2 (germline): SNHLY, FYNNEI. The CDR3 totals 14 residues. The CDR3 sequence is CASAGRENTGELFF. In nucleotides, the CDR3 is TGTGCCAGTGCGGGTCGAGAGAACACCGGGGAGCTGTTTTTT.

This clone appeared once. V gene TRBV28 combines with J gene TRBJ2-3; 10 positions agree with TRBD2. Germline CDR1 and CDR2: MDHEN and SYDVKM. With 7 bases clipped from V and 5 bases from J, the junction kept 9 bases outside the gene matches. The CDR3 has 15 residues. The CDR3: CASIIAGGVKDTQYF. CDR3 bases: TGTGCCAGCATAATAGCGGGAGGAGTGAAAGATACGCAGTATTTT.

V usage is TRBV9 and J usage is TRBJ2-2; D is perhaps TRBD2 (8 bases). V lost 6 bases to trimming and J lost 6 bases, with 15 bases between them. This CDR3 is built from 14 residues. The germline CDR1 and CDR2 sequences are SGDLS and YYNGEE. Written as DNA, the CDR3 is TGTGCCAGCACGGGACTAGGGGGCTCCGGGGAGCTGTTTTTT. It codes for CASTGLGGSGELFF. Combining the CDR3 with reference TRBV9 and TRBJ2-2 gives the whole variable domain DSGVTQTPKHLITATGQRVTLRCSPRSGDLSVYWYQQSLDQGLQFLIQYYNGEERAKGNILERFSAQQFPDLHSELNLSSLELGDSALYFCASTGLGGSGELFFGEGSRLTVL.

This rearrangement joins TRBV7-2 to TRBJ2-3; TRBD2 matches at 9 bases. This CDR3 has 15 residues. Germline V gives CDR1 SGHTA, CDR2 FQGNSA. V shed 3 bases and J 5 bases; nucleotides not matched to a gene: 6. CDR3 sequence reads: CASSFQGLAVDTQYF. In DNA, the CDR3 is TGTGCCAGCAGCTTCCAGGGACTAGCTGTAGATACGCAGTATTTT.

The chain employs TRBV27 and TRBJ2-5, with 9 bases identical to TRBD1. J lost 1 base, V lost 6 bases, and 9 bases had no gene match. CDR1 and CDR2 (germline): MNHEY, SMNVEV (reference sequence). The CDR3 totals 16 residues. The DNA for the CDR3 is TGTGCCAGCAGGCTAACGGACAGGGGCCGCCAAGAGACCCAGTACTTC. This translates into CASRLTDRGRQETQYF.